Below are 27 T cell receptor beta chains sequenced from a single sample in a study of human T cells and chemical hapten exposure. Using its own MiXCR run on the RACE reads, TCRdb lists one record per CDR3 protein. The sample holds around 300,000 distinct CDR3 sequences, around 5.5% seen once. Time point given: pre-sensitization, week 0. Described treatment: therapeutic diphenylcyclopropenone sensitization with weekly scalp DPC. This material consisted of whole blood, taken in connection with sensitization to the hapten diphenylcyclopropenone (DPC). Source of these receptors: a woman younger than 35 with alopecia areata. Some clones in this sample may be carry-over from other donors' samples.

This chain connects TRBV5-1 to TRBJ1-3; weak D call: TRBD1 (6 bases). Germline lookup yields CDR1 SGHRS and CDR2 YFSETQ. The CDR3 has 16 amino acids. Trimming removed 3 bases from V and 0 bases from J, with 13 bases in between. The CDR3 region has the DNA TGCGCCAGCAGCTCCCGCAGGGGAAGCTCTGGAAACACCATATATTTT. Amino acids: CASSSRRGSSGNTIYF.

This clonotype was seen at least ten times. The chain carries TRBV24-1 and TRBJ2-3, with 12 bases lining up with TRBD2. From germline, CDR1 is KGHDR and CDR2 SFDVKD. The CDR3 has 15 amino acids. V dropped 5 bases and J dropped 3; count of bases not matched to a gene: 2. CDR3 in amino acids: CATSATSGGTDTQYF. DNA for the CDR3: TGTGCCACCAGTGCAACTAGCGGGGGGACAGATACGCAGTATTTT.

The table lists this clonotype with a few counts. V usage is TRBV6-2 or TRBV6-3 and J usage is TRBJ2-5, with 7 bases lining up with TRBD2. Germline assignment: CDR1 MNHEY and CDR2 SVGEGT. The CDR3 spans 14 residues. V lost 9 bases, J lost 4 bases, and 11 bases stayed unmatched. CDR3 loop: CASTHGLAVETQYF. CDR3 nucleotide sequence: TGTGCCAGTACCCATGGGCTAGCGGTAGAGACCCAGTACTTC.

This clonotype occurred many times. The chain joins TRBV2 to TRBJ2-6; D not certain. CDR3 length: 13 residues. Germline V CDR1 and CDR2: SNHLY, FYNNEI. Trimming cost V 9 bases and J 0 bases, with 6 bases left between them. CDR3 coding DNA: TGTGCCAGTGGGTTCTCTGGGGCCAACGTCCTGACTTTC. Amino acids: CASGFSGANVLTF. Full variable domain (remainder filled in from reference TRBV2 and TRBJ2-6): EPEVTQTPSHQVTQMGQEVILRCVPISNHLYFYWYRQILGQKVEFLVSFYNNEISEKSEIFDDQFSVERPDGSNFTLKIRSTKLEDSAMYFCASGFSGANVLTFGAGSRLTVL.

The V call is TRBV9, the J call TRBJ1-5; D not resolved. The CDR3 totals 15 residues. Germline V gene lookup returns CDR1 SGDLS and CDR2 YYNGEE. The germline V and J ends were trimmed by 3 bases and 7 bases, with 17 bases remaining between them. The CDR3 DNA follows: TGTGCCAGCAGCGCAGCCGGAGAGGGCCACCAGCCCCAGCATTTT. The encoded protein is CASSAAGEGHQPQHF.

This clonotype showed up just a few times. V is TRBV20-1 and J is TRBJ1-2; D unresolved. Germline V lookup: CDR1 DFQATT, CDR2 SNEGSKA (reference sequence). V was shortened by 2 bases and J by 4 bases, with 8 bases between the two germline ends. The CDR3 is 12 amino acids. Here the CDR3 reads CSARTDIYGYTF. The CDR3 DNA reads as TGCAGTGCTAGAACAGATATCTATGGCTACACCTTC.

In this sample, this clonotype turned up many times. The J gene is TRBJ2-1, the V gene TRBV24-1, with D possibly being TRBD1 (7 bases). Trimming took 2 bases from V and 9 from J, leaving 10 bases between them. Germline V CDR1 and CDR2: KGHDR, SFDVKD. The CDR3 is made up of 13 amino acids. The CDR3 loop reads CATSDSQGGEQFF. Written as DNA, the CDR3 is TGTGCCACCAGTGATTCCCAGGGGGGTGAGCAGTTCTTC.

This clonotype was counted at least ten times. The chain has TRBV20-1 and TRBJ2-7; D possibly corresponds to TRBD2 (6 bases). The ends were cut back, 4 bases at V and 3 bases at J, with 16 bases in the middle. Germline loops: CDR1 DFQATT, CDR2 SNEGSKA (reference sequence). This CDR3 contains 14 residues. This CDR3 reads CSANDRDGGYEQYF. In nucleotides, the CDR3 is TGCAGTGCTAATGACCGTGACGGGGGCTACGAGCAGTACTTC.

This clonotype was observed at least ten times. V is TRBV13 and J is TRBJ2-3; 8 bases match TRBD1. The J segment lost 2 bases and the V segment lost 8 bases, leaving 6 bases of the junction unmatched. CDR3 length: 14 amino acids. Germline CDR1 reads PRHDT; CDR2 reads FYEKMQ (reference sequence). The CDR3 sequence: CASVGQGATDTQYF. The DNA of the CDR3 is TGTGCCAGCGTGGGGCAGGGGGCCACAGATACGCAGTATTTT.

In its sample, this clonotype was seen a few times. The chain links TRBV15 to TRBJ2-3, with 9 bases fitting TRBD1. The V segment lost 1 base and the J segment 0 bases; nucleotides outside the gene matches: 8. The CDR3 is 18 amino acids. Per germline, CDR1 LNHNV and CDR2 YYDKDF (reference sequence). This chain's CDR3 is CATSRGVRDRVSTDTQYF. The CDR3 region has the DNA TGTGCCACCAGCAGAGGGGTCAGGGACAGGGTTAGCACAGATACGCAGTATTTT.

This clonotype appeared a few times. This sequence joins TRBV28 and TRBJ2-7, with TRBD1 as a possible D gene (5 bases). Germline values: CDR1 MDHEN, CDR2 SYDVKM. The CDR3 is made up of 16 amino acids. Trimming stripped 2 bases from V and 4 bases from J, with 18 bases between. The CDR3 DNA is TGTGCCAGCAGTTTAACCGCAGGGCCTAACCCTTACGAGCAGTACTTC. Its protein is CASSLTAGPNPYEQYF. The variable domain in full, completed from reference TRBV28 and TRBJ2-7, reads DVKVTQSSRYLVKRTGEKVFLECVQDMDHENMFWYRQDPGLGLRLIYFSYDVKMKEKGDIPEGYSVSREKKERFSLILESASTNQTSMYLCASSLTAGPNPYEQYFGPGTRLTVT.

This chain uses TRBV12-3 or TRBV12-4 with TRBJ2-5; unclear D gene. Trimming cost V 4 bases and J 1 base, with 7 bases left between them. This CDR3 has 13 amino acids. CDR3: CASSSEIQETQYF. CDR3 nucleotide sequence: TGTGCCAGCAGTTCAGAGATCCAAGAGACCCAGTACTTC.

This clonotype has a count of ten or more. The rearrangement uses TRBV7-2 and TRBJ2-7, with a weak D call TRBD2 (7 bases). CDR3 length: 14 amino acids. V shed 0 bases and J shed 5 bases, with 11 bases lying between them. In germline, CDR1 is SGHTA, CDR2 FQGNSA. The CDR3 DNA follows: TGTGCCAGCAGCTTAGCGGGGGGGCGGCACGAGCAGTACTTC. Translating it yields CASSLAGGRHEQYF. The full variable domain, rest sourced from reference TRBV7-2 and TRBJ2-7, is GAGVSQSPSNKVTEKGKDVELRCDPISGHTALYWYRQSLGQGLEFLIYFQGNSAPDKSGLPSDRFSAERTGGSVSTLTIQRTQQEDSAVYLCASSLAGGRHEQYFGPGTRLTVT.

This clonotype has at least ten counts. V usage is TRBV7-8 and J usage is TRBJ2-7; TRBD1 agrees at 9 bases. With 0 bases clipped from V and 0 bases from J, the junction kept 6 bases outside the gene matches. This CDR3 spans 17 amino acids. CDR1 SGHVS and CDR2 FQNEAQ come from the germline V gene. The CDR3, as DNA: TGTGCCAGCAGCTTAGCTCATACAGGGGGCCGCTCCTACGAGCAGTACTTC. Residues: CASSLAHTGGRSYEQYF.

The rearrangement uses TRBV12-5 and TRBJ2-3; weak D call: TRBD1 (5 bases). There are 15 residues in the CDR3. The V end was cut by 1 base, the J end by 3 bases, with 11 bases between. From germline, CDR1 is LGHNT and CDR2 FRNRAP. Here the CDR3 reads CASGLGAGWTDTQYF. DNA of the CDR3: TGTGCTAGTGGTTTGGGGGCAGGGTGGACAGATACGCAGTATTTT.

This clonotype was seen repeatedly, ten times or more. J is TRBJ2-3 and V is TRBV27; 8 nucleotides match TRBD1. Unmatched junction bases numbered 8, after V lost 3 bases and J lost 12 bases. This CDR3 contains 13 residues. Germline-derived CDR1 and CDR2 are MNHEY and SMNVEV (reference sequence). Here the CDR3 DNA reads TGTGCCAGCAGTTTCCCGACAGGGGACGATCAGTATTTT. Translation: CASSFPTGDDQYF.

This clonotype came up a few times. The genes are TRBV6-2 or TRBV6-3 and TRBJ2-2, with TRBD1 matching 10 bases. The germline V gene encodes CDR1 MNHEY and CDR2 SVGEGT. Trimming took 6 bases from V and 5 from J; bases not matched to a gene: 9. The CDR3 length is 16 residues. The CDR3 coding sequence is TGTGCCAGCAGCTCCGGACAGGGGGTATTGACCGGGGAGCTGTTTTTT. It is translated as CASSSGQGVLTGELFF.

This clonotype was found many times. The rearrangement links TRBV27 to TRBJ1-2, with 9 bases aligning to TRBD1. J lost 2 bases, V lost 3 bases, and 1 base had no gene match. This CDR3 is built from 14 residues. Per the germline V gene, CDR1 is MNHEY and CDR2 is SMNVEV (reference sequence). In nucleotides, the CDR3 is TGTGCCAGCAGTTTGGGACAGGGAAACTATGGCTACACCTTC. Translated: CASSLGQGNYGYTF.

This clonotype was counted many times. The rearrangement joins TRBV7-2 to TRBJ2-3; no definite D call. The CDR3 is made up of 17 amino acids. Germline V gene sequence: CDR1 SGHTA, CDR2 FQGNSA. V was clipped by 2 bases and J by 0 bases, with 15 bases between them. CDR3 nucleotides: TGTGCCAGCAGCTTACCGTTGGGCAGTGCTAGCACAGATACGCAGTATTTT. Its protein product is CASSLPLGSASTDTQYF. Combining the CDR3 with reference TRBV7-2 and TRBJ2-3 gives the whole variable domain GAGVSQSPSNKVTEKGKDVELRCDPISGHTALYWYRQSLGQGLEFLIYFQGNSAPDKSGLPSDRFSAERTGGSVSTLTIQRTQQEDSAVYLCASSLPLGSASTDTQYFGPGTRLTVL.

This clonotype was counted only a few times. The J gene is TRBJ2-1, the V gene TRBV5-1; 12 bases fit TRBD1. With 5 bases clipped from V and 7 bases from J, the junction kept 7 bases outside the gene matches. Germline V gene lookup returns CDR1 SGHRS and CDR2 YFSETQ. The CDR3 extends over 15 amino acids. The DNA of the CDR3 is TGCGCCAGCAGATGGGGACAGGGGGCGGCAAATGAGCAGTTCTTC. It specifies CASRWGQGAANEQFF.

In this sample, this clonotype turned up a few times. The chain recombines TRBV6-5 with TRBJ2-7; D uncertain. The germline V gene encodes CDR1 MNHEY and CDR2 SVGAGI. V shed 0 bases and J shed 5 bases, with 8 bases lying between them. CDR3 length equals 13 residues. CDR3 sequence reads: CASSYSNGNEQYF. CDR3 coding DNA: TGTGCCAGCAGTTACTCGAATGGAAACGAGCAGTACTTC.

This sequence joins TRBV11-2 and TRBJ2-3, with D possibly being TRBD1 (6 bases). V was cut by 6 bases and J by 12 bases, with 16 bases left in between. Germline V lookup: CDR1 SGHAT, CDR2 FQNNGV. This CDR3 region has 12 residues. The CDR3 reads CASSSGKGVQYF. Written as DNA, the CDR3 is TGTGCCAGCAGTTCAGGGAAGGGGGTCCAGTATTTT.

The genes are TRBV29-1 and TRBJ2-3, with D possibly TRBD1 on 5 matching bases. Trimming took off 0 bases at V and 2 bases at J, with 18 bases between the two ends. Germline-derived CDR1 and CDR2 are SQVTM and ANQGSEA. CDR3 length: 17 amino acids. CDR3 residues: CSVEEVKGDRLTDTQYF. For the CDR3, the DNA is TGCAGCGTTGAAGAGGTTAAAGGAGACAGACTCACAGATACGCAGTATTTT.

This clonotype was seen only once. One junction end does not reproduce the germline sequence, and a read error may be involved. The V call is TRBV28, the J call TRBJ2-5; 10 bases match TRBD1. The CDR3 length is 15 residues. Germline loops: CDR1 MDHEN, CDR2 SYDVKM. Here the CDR3 DNA reads TGTACCAGCAGTTCCATGGGGGACAGGGGAGAGACCCAGTACTTC. This translates into CTSSSMGDRGETQYF.

This clonotype was counted at least ten times. V usage is TRBV6-2 or TRBV6-3 and J usage is TRBJ2-1; D uncertain. There are 16 residues in the CDR3. Germline V CDR1 and CDR2: MNHEY, SVGEGT. The V gene lost 0 bases and the J gene lost 0 bases, with 9 bases spanning the gap. DNA of the CDR3: TGTGCCAGCAGTTACTCGGGTCCCAGCTCCTACAATGAGCAGTTCTTC. Amino acids: CASSYSGPSSYNEQFF.

This chain connects TRBV2 to TRBJ1-2; D is perhaps TRBD1 (6 bases). V was clipped by 3 bases and J by 2 bases, with 13 bases between them. The CDR3 has 15 residues. Germline-derived CDR1 and CDR2 are SNHLY and FYNNEI. CDR3 sequence reads: CASSEDSLTNYGYTF. CDR3 nucleotide sequence: TGTGCCAGCAGTGAGGACAGCCTCACAAACTATGGCTACACCTTC.

This clonotype was detected a few times. V gene TRBV3-1 combines with J gene TRBJ1-6; D ambiguous. V was clipped by 2 bases and J by 7 bases, with 9 bases between them. There are 14 residues in the CDR3. CDR1 and CDR2 from the germline V gene are LGHDT and YNNKEL (reference sequence). This CDR3 is CASSQIQGNSPLHF. CDR3 nucleotide sequence: TGTGCCAGCAGCCAAATACAAGGAAATTCACCCCTCCACTTT.